These T cell receptor beta chains were read from a single sample in a study of blood T cells in healthy people across ages. TCRdb passed the 5' RACE reads through MiXCR, listing each CDR3 protein once. Among 800,000 or so distinct CDR3 sequences listed, around 45% were seen once. Sequencing was performed on blood. The source is an older man in good health. The CDR3 runs from the conserved cysteine through the conserved F or W. A D gene is named only where the DNA matches it firmly. A clone size is listed for some rows: how often the clone was seen (once, few, many), or a class if it is expanded.

d_gene	j_gene	abundance	v_gene	CDR3aa	CDR3nt
TRBD1	TRBJ2-1	few	TRBV20-1	CSARGQGAGNEQFF	TGCAGTGCTAGAGGGCAGGGGGCGGGCAATGAGCAGTTCTTC
NA	TRBJ2-1	few	TRBV7-6	CASSLVRTEAYNEQFF	TGTGCCAGCAGCTTAGTTCGGACAGAAGCCTACAATGAGCAGTTCTTC
TRBD1	TRBJ2-4	NA	TRBV4-3	CASSQEDRGTYIQYF	TGCGCCAGCAGCCAAGAGGACAGGGGGACCTACATTCAGTACTTC
NA	TRBJ2-1	many	TRBV15	CATSRDLGQGREQFF	TGTGCCACCAGCAGAGATCTAGGGCAGGGGCGTGAGCAGTTCTTC
NA	TRBJ2-2	NA	TRBV12-3/TRBV12-4	CASSGTGELFF	TGTGCCAGCAGCGGAACCGGGGAGCTGTTTTTT
NA	TRBJ2-3	NA	TRBV7-3	CASSLQGCNTDTQYF	TGTGCCAGCAGCTTACAGGGGTGCAACACAGATACGCAGTATTTT
TRBD1	TRBJ1-1	few	TRBV27	CASSVRQGVTEAFF	TGTGCCAGCAGCGTCAGACAGGGAGTTACTGAAGCTTTCTTT
NA	TRBJ2-5	few	TRBV7-8	CASSSGRAEIETQYF	TGTGCCAGCAGCTCGGGACGAGCGGAGATAGAGACCCAGTACTTC
NA	TRBJ2-1	few	TRBV7-2	CASSPYRSSYNEQFF	TGTGCCAGCAGCCCCTACCGCAGCTCCTACAATGAGCAGTTCTTC
NA	TRBJ2-7	once	TRBV29-1	CSVETGILSYEQYF	TGCAGCGTAGAAACAGGAATTCTTTCCTACGAGCAGTACTTC
TRBD2	TRBJ2-1	NA	TRBV2	CAGRILAGVDEQFF	TGTGCCGGCAGGATACTAGCGGGAGTGGATGAGCAGTTCTTC
NA	TRBJ2-2	NA	TRBV2	CASSWAPRGLNTGELFF	TGTGCCAGCAGCTGGGCACCCCGGGGATTGAACACCGGGGAGCTGTTTTTT
TRBD2	TRBJ2-7	NA	TRBV27	CASSQTSGVPYEQYF	TGTGCCAGCAGCCAAACTAGCGGGGTTCCCTACGAGCAGTACTTC
TRBD2	TRBJ2-7	NA	TRBV15	CATSRGGLAGDGYEQYF	TGTGCCACCAGCAGAGGGGGACTAGCGGGAGATGGCTACGAGCAGTACTTC
TRBD2	TRBJ2-5	NA	TRBV7-2	CASSLVAGVNNEQYF	TGTGCCAGCAGCTTAGTAGCGGGAGTTAACAATGAGCAGTACTTC
NA	TRBJ2-3	few	TRBV10-3	CAISESSEDTQYF	TGTGCCATCAGTGAGTCAAGCGAAGATACGCAGTATTTT
TRBD1	TRBJ2-7	NA	TRBV11-2	CASSWQPGQGYEQYF	TGTGCCAGCAGCTGGCAGCCGGGACAGGGGTACGAGCAGTACTTC
TRBD1	TRBJ2-7	once	TRBV7-2	CASSFRQGSAEQYF	TGTGCCAGCAGCTTCAGACAGGGGTCCGCCGAGCAGTACTTC
NA	TRBJ1-3	NA	TRBV20-1	CSARPGSSGNTIYF	TGCAGTGCTAGGCCCGGAAGCTCTGGAAACACCATATATTTT
TRBD2	TRBJ2-1	many	TRBV12-3/TRBV12-4	CASSGTSLSSYNEQFF	TGTGCCAGCAGTGGGACTAGCCTGAGCTCCTACAATGAGCAGTTCTTC
NA	TRBJ1-1	NA	TRBV5-1	CASSLVSGAEAFF	TGCGCCAGCAGCTTGGTATCAGGGGCCGAAGCTTTCTTT
TRBD1	TRBJ2-3	few	TRBV11-2	CASSPSGGAFTDTQYF	TGTGCCAGCAGCCCTTCAGGGGGCGCGTTCACAGATACGCAGTATTTT
NA	TRBJ2-1	many	TRBV29-1	CSVDLGYYNEQFF	TGCAGCGTTGATTTGGGCTACTACAATGAGCAGTTCTTC
NA	TRBJ2-5	NA	TRBV7-2	CASSLGQGGTETRYF	TGTGCCAGCAGCTTAGGCCAGGGGGGGACAGAGACCCGGTACTTC
TRBD2	TRBJ2-5	NA	TRBV3-1	CASSPWTSGNQETQYF	TGTGCCAGCAGCCCCTGGACTAGCGGGAACCAAGAGACCCAGTACTTC
NA	TRBJ2-2	NA	TRBV12-3/TRBV12-4	CASSLSTGTLRPTGELFF	TGTGCCAGCAGTTTAAGCACAGGGACGCTTCGACCCACCGGGGAGCTGTTTTTT
NA	TRBJ1-1	NA	TRBV7-2	CASSSEPGGWMNTEAFF	TGTGCCAGCAGCAGTGAGCCGGGGGGCTGGATGAACACTGAAGCTTTCTTT
NA	TRBJ2-1	NA	TRBV7-8	CASNPGLGPGSSYNEQFF	TGTGCCAGCAACCCCGGTTTAGGACCAGGGAGCTCCTACAATGAGCAGTTCTTC
TRBD1	TRBJ2-7	NA	TRBV12-3/TRBV12-4	CASSANRGSYEQYF	TGTGCCAGCAGTGCGAACAGGGGCTCCTACGAGCAGTACTTC
TRBD2	TRBJ2-6	NA	TRBV28	CASSSTGGVGANVLTF	TGTGCCAGCAGTTCCACGGGGGGGGTGGGGGCCAACGTCCTGACTTTC
NA	TRBJ2-5	NA	TRBV20-1	CSARGRRAGLQETQYF	TGCAGTGCTAGAGGGAGACGGGCGGGCCTCCAAGAGACCCAGTACTTC
NA	TRBJ2-5	few	TRBV9	CASSPRGSSQETQYF	TGTGCCAGCAGCCCCCGGGGGAGCAGTCAAGAGACCCAGTACTTC
TRBD2	TRBJ2-5	few	TRBV24-1	CATGTSGSETQYF	TGTGCCACTGGGACTAGCGGGAGTGAGACCCAGTACTTC
NA	TRBJ2-1	NA	TRBV6-2/TRBV6-3	CATKVTLREAHNEQFF	TGTGCCACCAAAGTTACTCTCAGGGAGGCCCACAATGAGCAGTTCTTC
TRBD2	TRBJ2-1	NA	TRBV5-1	CASSSPPGTSGRVSYNEQFF	TGCGCCAGCAGTTCCCCACCCGGGACTAGCGGGAGGGTTTCCTACAATGAGCAGTTCTTC
TRBD2	TRBJ2-7	NA	TRBV28	CASPKSLAESYEQYF	TGTGCCAGCCCGAAATCCCTAGCGGAGTCCTACGAGCAGTACTTC
NA	TRBJ2-1	NA	TRBV12-3/TRBV12-4	CASTLLAGNEQFF	TGTGCCAGCACTCTACTAGCTGGGAATGAGCAGTTCTTC
TRBD1	TRBJ2-5	NA	TRBV5-1	CASSLEEQGETQYF	TGCGCCAGCAGCTTGGAAGAACAGGGGGAGACCCAGTACTTC
TRBD1	TRBJ2-1	NA	TRBV20-1	CSARPGQRYNEQFF	TGCAGTGCCAGACCGGGACAGAGATACAATGAGCAGTTCTTC
NA	TRBJ1-5	NA	TRBV20-1	CSAPEGSNQPQHF	TGCAGTGCTCCGGAGGGGAGCAATCAGCCCCAGCATTTT